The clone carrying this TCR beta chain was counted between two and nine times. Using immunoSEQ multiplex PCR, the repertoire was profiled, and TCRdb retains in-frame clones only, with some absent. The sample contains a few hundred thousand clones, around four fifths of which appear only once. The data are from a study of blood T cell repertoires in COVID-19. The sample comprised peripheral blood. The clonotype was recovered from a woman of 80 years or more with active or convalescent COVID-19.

The CDR3 here is CASSFRGGNTEAFF. The DNA of the CDR3 is TGTGCCAGCAGCTTCCGAGGGGGGAACACTGAAGCTTTCTTT. V and J are TRBV5-4 and TRBJ1-1, with D possibly being TRBD1 (6 bases). V was trimmed by 2 bases and J by 1 base, leaving 9 bases between them. There are 14 residues in the CDR3. Looked up from germline, CDR1 is SGHNT and CDR2 is YYREEE (reference sequence).